This T cell receptor (beta chain) came from a study of T-cell memory formation after mild COVID-19. Germline CDR1 is LNHNV and CDR2 is YYDKDF (reference sequence). The CDR3 is made up of 14 amino acids. Each CDR3 protein is one row after TCRdb ran MiXCR on the 5' RACE reads. The sample records tens of thousands of distinct CDR3 sequences, over 7.5% being singletons. As to this clonotype: A much larger clone differs from this one at a single base, so this may be a read error.

The chain couples TRBV15 to TRBJ1-1; tentative D call: TRBD1 (5 bases). Material: PBMCs or a T cell subset sorted from them (not recorded which). The receptor comes from a man aged 18 to 30 who had mild COVID-19 (a few samples of this study predate the infection). Cell type and time point are not known. This CDR3 is CDTSRRGLGTEAFF. CDR3 coding DNA: TGTGACACCAGCAGACGGGGCCTGGGGACTGAAGCTTTCTTT.